This T cell receptor (beta chain) appears in the sequencing data of a study of shared clonotypes between healthy human individuals. Germline values: CDR1 MDHEN, CDR2 SYDVKM. V was trimmed by 8 bases and J by 8 bases, leaving 10 bases between them. The CDR3 spans 11 residues. Repertoires were generated with immunoSEQ multiplex PCR, while TCRdb's copy carries only in-frame clones and drops some. Counted here are about 2.3 million clones, approximately 93% occurring once; the ten biggest clones make up 0.39%. The chain combines TRBV28 with TRBJ2-1; D unclear. Sequencing was done on a sample of naive CD4+ T cells from PBMCs. As for subset: CD45RA+ positively selected. This clonotype originated in a man between 18 and 29 years old in good health. Some clones in this sample may be carry-over from other donors' samples. The CDR3 region has the DNA TGTGCCAGCCACGGGTTCTATGAGCAGTTCTTC. This sequence encodes CASHGFYEQFF.